This TCR beta chain derives from a study of T cells in Graves' hyperthyroidism and ophthalmopathy. Study as a whole: Peripheral blood was obtained at initial diagnosis, preceding any treatment.

The V gene end was trimmed by 4 bases and the J gene end by 0 bases; junction bases not matched to a gene: 4. Per the germline V gene, CDR1 is SGHTA and CDR2 is FQGNSA. The CDR3 is 15 residues long. Duration under 3 months, a NOSPECS grade of at least 4, and a Clinical Activity Score of at least 3 characterized the ophthalmopathy patients. 10 ml fresh peripheral blood yielded the PBMCs. This clonotype showed up many times. Template material for amplifying TCR beta CDR3 regions consisted of RNA transcripts. The TCR CDR3 was amplified in a first-round RT-PCR using the HTBI primer set. TCRdb recomputed calls from the multiplex PCR reads with MiXCR, one row per CDR3 protein. This table has over 250,000 distinct CDR3 sequences, about 18% appearing once.

V usage is TRBV7-2 and J usage is TRBJ2-7; 9 nucleotides align to TRBD2. This receptor was identified in a woman aged 55-69 years with Graves' ophthalmopathy. Sequenced input: blood. The CDR3, as DNA: TGTGCCAGCAGCTCAGTAGCGGGGGCCTCCTACGAGCAGTACTTC. It codes for CASSSVAGASYEQYF.